This T cell receptor beta chain stems from a study of T cell changes during pregnancy in multiple sclerosis. The repertoire was sequenced with immunoSEQ multiplex PCR; TCRdb's copy has only in-frame clones and lacks some. The data hold over 90,000 clones, with approximately 90% observed a single time. CDR1 and CDR2 from the germline V gene are SGHAT and FQNNGV. This CDR3 is built from 12 residues. Deletions cut 5 bases from V and 2 bases from J, with 7 bases between. The sample consisted of peripheral blood, taken in the second trimester of pregnancy. The V and J genes are TRBV11-2 and TRBJ2-7; D unclear. The sequence was obtained from a female donor in good health, enrolled as a control in a pregnancy study. CDR3 amino acids: CASSPSPYEQYF. CDR3 nucleotides: TGTGCCAGCAGCCCTAGTCCCTACGAGCAGTACTTC.